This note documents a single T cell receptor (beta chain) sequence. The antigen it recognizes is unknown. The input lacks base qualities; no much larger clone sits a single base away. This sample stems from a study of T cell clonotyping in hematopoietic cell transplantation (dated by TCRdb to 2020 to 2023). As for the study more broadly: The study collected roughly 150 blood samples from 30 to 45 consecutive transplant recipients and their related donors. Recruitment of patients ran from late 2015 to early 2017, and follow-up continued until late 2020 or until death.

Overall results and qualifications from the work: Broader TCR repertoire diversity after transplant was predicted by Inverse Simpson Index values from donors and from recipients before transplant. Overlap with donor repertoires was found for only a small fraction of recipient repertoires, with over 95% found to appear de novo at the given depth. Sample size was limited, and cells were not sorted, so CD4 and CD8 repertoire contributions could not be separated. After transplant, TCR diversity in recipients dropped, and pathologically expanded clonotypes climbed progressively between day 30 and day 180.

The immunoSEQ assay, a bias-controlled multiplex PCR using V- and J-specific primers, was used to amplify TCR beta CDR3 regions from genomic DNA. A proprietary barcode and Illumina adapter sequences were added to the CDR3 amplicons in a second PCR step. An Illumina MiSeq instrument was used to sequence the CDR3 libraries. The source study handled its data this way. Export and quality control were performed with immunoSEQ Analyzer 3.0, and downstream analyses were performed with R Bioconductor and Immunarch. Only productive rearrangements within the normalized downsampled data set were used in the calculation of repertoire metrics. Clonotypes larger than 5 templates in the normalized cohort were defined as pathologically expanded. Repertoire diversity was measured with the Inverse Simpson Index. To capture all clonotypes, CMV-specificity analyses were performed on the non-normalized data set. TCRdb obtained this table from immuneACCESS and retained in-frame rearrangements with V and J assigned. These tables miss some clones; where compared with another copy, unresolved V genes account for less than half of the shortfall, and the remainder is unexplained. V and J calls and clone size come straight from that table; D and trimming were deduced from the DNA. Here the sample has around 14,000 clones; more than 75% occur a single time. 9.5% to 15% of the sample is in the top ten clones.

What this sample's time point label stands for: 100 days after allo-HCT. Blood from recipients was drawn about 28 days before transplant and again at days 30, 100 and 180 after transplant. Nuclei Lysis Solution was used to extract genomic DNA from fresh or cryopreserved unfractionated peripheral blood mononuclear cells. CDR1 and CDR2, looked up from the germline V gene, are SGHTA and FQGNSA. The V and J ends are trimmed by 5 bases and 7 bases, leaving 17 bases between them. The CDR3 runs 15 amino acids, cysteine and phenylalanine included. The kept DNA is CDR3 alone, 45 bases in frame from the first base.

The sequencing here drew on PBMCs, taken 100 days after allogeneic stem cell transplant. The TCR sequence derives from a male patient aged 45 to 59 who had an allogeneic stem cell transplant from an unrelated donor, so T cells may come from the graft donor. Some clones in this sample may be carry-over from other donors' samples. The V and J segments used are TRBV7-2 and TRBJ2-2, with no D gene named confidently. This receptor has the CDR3 CASSLYTPRVGELFF. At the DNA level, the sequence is TGTGCCAGCAGCCTATACACTCCCCGGGTCGGGGAGCTGTTTTTT.